The 21 T cell receptor beta chains below were found in one sample sequenced in a study of blood T cell repertoires in COVID-19. Only in-frame clones appear in the TCRdb table, and some are missing; sequencing was by immunoSEQ multiplex PCR. The data contain some 45,000 clones, around 91% of them singletons. The sample was peripheral blood. These receptors all stem from a man aged 45 to 65 with active COVID-19.

CDR3 residues: CASSSDILAGGPGEQFF. CDR3 coding DNA: TGTGCCAGCAGCTCGGACATACTAGCGGGAGGGCCTGGTGAGCAGTTCTTC. The chain combines TRBV7-9 with TRBJ2-1; 13 nucleotides line up with TRBD2. Germline trimming cut 4 bases from V and 9 bases from J; bases unmatched to any gene: 12. The CDR3 length is 17 residues. Germline V gene lookup returns CDR1 SEHNR and CDR2 FQNEAQ (reference sequence).

The chain recombines TRBV7-9 with TRBJ2-7; 10 bases line up with TRBD2. J gave up 5 bases and V 6 bases, and 10 bases lay outside the gene matches. The CDR3 totals 15 residues. The germline V gene encodes CDR1 SEHNR and CDR2 FQNEAQ (reference sequence). CDR3 sequence reads: CASSRAGGPTDEQYF. CDR3 in DNA: TGTGCCAGCAGTCGAGCGGGAGGGCCTACTGACGAGCAGTACTTC.

This sequence joins TRBV3-1 (or the pseudogene TRBV3-2) and TRBJ2-1, with 12 bases that match TRBD2. The CDR3 has 16 amino acids. Trimming at V came to 5 bases and at J to 1 base, leaving 3 bases not matched to a gene. Germline lookup yields CDR1 LGHDT and CDR2 YNNKEL (reference sequence). The CDR3, as DNA: TGTGCCAGCAGCAAGACTAGCGGGAGTTCCTACAATGAGCAGTTCTTC. The encoded protein is CASSKTSGSSYNEQFF.

This clone appeared a few times. The V call is TRBV7-9, the J call TRBJ1-5; D might be TRBD1 (6 bases). The length of the CDR3 is 17 residues. Germline assignment: CDR1 SEHNR and CDR2 FQNEAQ (reference sequence). The germline V and J ends were trimmed by 3 bases and 0 bases, with 15 bases remaining between them. The CDR3 here is CASSFGWGGDSNQPQHF. In DNA form, the CDR3 reads TGTGCCAGCAGCTTTGGTTGGGGGGGCGATAGCAATCAGCCCCAGCATTTT.

This chain uses TRBV7-9 with TRBJ1-2; 7 bases are shared with TRBD1. This CDR3 is 16 amino acids long. CDR1 is SEHNR, CDR2 FQNEAQ, per germline (reference sequence). V was pared by 1 base and J by 2 bases, with 7 bases of the junction left unmatched. Written as DNA, the CDR3 is TGTGCCAGCAGCTTAGTTTCCGGGACAGCCAACTATGGCTACACCTTC. It codes for CASSLVSGTANYGYTF.

This clone was counted a single time. In nucleotides, the CDR3 is TGTGCCAGCAGCAACCTACACCCGGGACAGGCCAACGAGCAGTACTTC. This translates into CASSNLHPGQANEQYF. The chain combines TRBV21-1 with TRBJ2-7; the table names TRBD1, a call not compared with the DNA. TRBV21-1 corresponds to a pseudogene. CDR3 length equals 16 residues.

This chain joins TRBV24-1 and TRBJ1-5, with no clear D. V lost 2 bases, J lost 3 bases, and 10 bases lay in between. Germline-derived CDR1 and CDR2 are KGHDR and SFDVKD. This CDR3 comprises 15 residues. CDR3 amino acids: CATSDSDMPNQPQHF. For the CDR3, the DNA is TGTGCCACCAGTGATTCTGACATGCCCAATCAGCCCCAGCATTTT.

The V and J genes are TRBV6-5 and TRBJ2-1, with D maybe TRBD2 (6 bases). Trimming cost V 6 bases and J 9 bases, with 15 bases left between them. Germline lookup yields CDR1 MNHEY and CDR2 SVGAGI. The CDR3 runs to 13 residues. CDR3 DNA sequence: TGTGCCAGCAGCGGGAGCGGTTTGGTTGAGCAGTTCTTC. Translated: CASSGSGLVEQFF.

The chain uses TRBV3-1 (or the pseudogene TRBV3-2) and TRBJ2-1; 9 positions agree with TRBD2. The length of the CDR3 is 15 residues. Germline loops: CDR1 LGHDT, CDR2 YNNKEL (reference sequence). V was pared by 4 bases and J by 4 bases, with 5 bases of the junction left unmatched. CDR3 protein: CASSRSSGGYNEQFF. CDR3 nucleotides: TGTGCCAGCAGCCGAAGTAGCGGGGGTTACAATGAGCAGTTCTTC.

The genes are TRBV27 and TRBJ2-1; 9 bases agree with TRBD1. After removal of 5 bases from V and 6 bases from J, the junction contained 8 bases not matched to a gene. Germline-derived CDR1 and CDR2 are MNHEY and SMNVEV (reference sequence). This CDR3 has 15 amino acids. The CDR3 DNA is TGTGCCAGCAGTCCCAGGACAGGGGCCCCCAATGAGCAGTTCTTC. It codes for CASSPRTGAPNEQFF.

Relative to its sample, this clone is medium-sized. The genes are TRBV28 and TRBJ2-2; D is possibly TRBD2 (6 bases). The CDR3 is made up of 14 amino acids. V was cut by 3 bases and J by 4 bases, with 9 bases left in between. Germline values: CDR1 MDHEN, CDR2 SYDVKM. This CDR3 is CASSFGGSTGELFF. The CDR3 bases are TGTGCCAGCAGTTTCGGGGGATCCACCGGGGAGCTGTTTTTT.

This CDR3 is CASGVTGYGYTF. Here the CDR3 DNA reads TGTGCCAGCGGCGTCACGGGCTATGGCTACACCTTC. This rearrangement joins TRBV2 to TRBJ1-2; D remains unclear. With 8 bases removed from V and 4 bases from J, the gap between germline ends came to 11 bases. This CDR3 contains 12 residues. CDR1 and CDR2 (germline): SNHLY, FYNNEI.

This chain uses TRBV5-1 with TRBJ1-2; 8 nucleotides agree with TRBD1. The germline V gene encodes CDR1 SGHRS and CDR2 YFSETQ. The CDR3 is made up of 14 amino acids. V lost 3 bases to trimming and J lost 4 bases; unmatched junction nucleotides: 5. CDR3 in DNA: TGCGCCAGCAGCTGGGGACAGGACCTCTATGGCTACACCTTC. Residues: CASSWGQDLYGYTF. Full variable domain (remainder filled in from reference TRBV5-1 and TRBJ1-2): KAGVTQTPRYLIKTRGQQVTLSCSPISGHRSVSWYQQTPGQGLQFLFEYFSETQRNKGNFPGRFSGRQFSNSRSEMNVSTLELGDSALYLCASSWGQDLYGYTFGSGTRLTVV.

The V and J genes are TRBV7-9 and TRBJ2-2; 7 nucleotides match TRBD1. Germline V gene sequence: CDR1 SEHNR, CDR2 FQNEAQ (reference sequence). This CDR3 spans 17 amino acids. The trim removed 6 bases at V and 0 bases at J, leaving 10 bases unmatched. The CDR3: CASRNRGQNANTGELFF. The CDR3 DNA reads TGTGCCAGCAGGAACCGGGGACAGAACGCGAACACCGGGGAGCTGTTTTTT.

This clone was found once. J is TRBJ1-5 and V is TRBV19; a possible D gene is TRBD1 (5 bases). This CDR3 has 15 amino acids. The V end lost 6 bases, the J end lost 2 bases, and 14 bases lay between the germline ends. The V gene's germline CDR1 is LNHDA and CDR2 SQIVND (reference sequence). The CDR3 DNA reads as TGTGCCAGTAGCCAACAGGCCCTAGGCAATCAGCCCCAGCATTTT. As protein: CASSQQALGNQPQHF. Using reference TRBV19 and TRBJ1-5 for the parts outside the CDR3, the full variable domain is DGGITQSPKYLFRKEGQNVTLSCEQNLNHDAMYWYRQDPGQGLRLIYYSQIVNDFQKGDIAEGYSVSREKKESFPLTVTSAQKNPTAFYLCASSQQALGNQPQHFGDGTRLSIL.

The rearrangement uses TRBV19 and TRBJ1-1; a weak D match, TRBD1 (5 bases). Germline assignment: CDR1 LNHDA and CDR2 SQIVND (reference sequence). Between the trimmed V and J ends, which lost 9 bases and 0 bases, there was a span of 11 bases. The CDR3 extends over 13 amino acids. The CDR3 nucleotides read TGTGCCAGCGCCCAGACAGTGAACACTGAAGCTTTCTTT. Amino acid sequence: CASAQTVNTEAFF.

This clone showed up just a few times. This rearrangement joins TRBV6-5 to TRBJ2-7; no definite D call. The germline CDR1 and CDR2 sequences are MNHEY and SVGAGI. This CDR3 spans 15 amino acids. The V and J ends lost 7 bases and 0 bases respectively, with 16 bases between them. CDR3 amino acids: CASTSPRVYSYEQYF. Written as DNA, the CDR3 is TGTGCCAGCACCTCCCCCCGTGTTTACTCCTACGAGCAGTACTTC.

The chain links TRBV28 to TRBJ2-7; TRBD1 aligns across 10 bases. The CDR3 runs to 16 residues. Trimming cost V 5 bases and J 3 bases; bases outside gene matches: 10. Germline CDR1 reads MDHEN; CDR2 reads SYDVKM. The CDR3 is CASSTRDRGWVYEQYF. CDR3 nucleotide sequence: TGTGCCAGCAGTACGAGGGACAGGGGCTGGGTCTACGAGCAGTACTTC.

This chain links TRBV15 with TRBJ2-7; D possibly corresponds to TRBD1 (7 bases). With 0 bases removed from V and 2 bases from J, the gap between germline ends came to 20 bases. This CDR3 region has 18 residues. Germline V CDR1 and CDR2: LNHNV, YYDKDF (reference sequence). DNA of the CDR3: TGTGCCACCAGCAGAGATAGTTTGAGGAGGGGGCCTCCCTACGAGCAGTACTTC. Translated: CATSRDSLRRGPPYEQYF.

Only one count was recorded for this clone. This chain connects TRBV7-9 to TRBJ2-7, with D maybe TRBD2 (5 bases). The germline V gene has CDR1 SEHNR and CDR2 FQNEAQ (reference sequence). This CDR3 has 15 amino acids. Trimming left V 5 bases short and J 2 bases short, with 16 bases between. The CDR3 nucleotides are TGTGCCAGCAGCCCAGGACTTACCTCCCCCTACGAGCAGTACTTC. It specifies CASSPGLTSPYEQYF. Variable domain in full (rest from reference TRBV7-9 and TRBJ2-7): DTGVSQNPRHKITKRGQNVTFRCDPISEHNRLYWYRQTLGQGPEFLTYFQNEAQLEKSRLLSDRFSAERPKGSFSTLEIQRTEQGDSAMYLCASSPGLTSPYEQYFGPGTRLTVT.

The gene calls are TRBV27 and TRBJ2-5; perhaps TRBD2 as D (5 bases). Germline V gene data show CDR1 as MNHEY and CDR2 as SMNVEV (reference sequence). The CDR3 has 14 residues. Trimming cost V 6 bases and J 5 bases, with 16 bases left between them. The CDR3 sequence is CASSPRSAGETQYF. The CDR3 DNA reads TGTGCCAGCAGCCCCCGCTCGGCGGGTGAGACCCAGTACTTC.